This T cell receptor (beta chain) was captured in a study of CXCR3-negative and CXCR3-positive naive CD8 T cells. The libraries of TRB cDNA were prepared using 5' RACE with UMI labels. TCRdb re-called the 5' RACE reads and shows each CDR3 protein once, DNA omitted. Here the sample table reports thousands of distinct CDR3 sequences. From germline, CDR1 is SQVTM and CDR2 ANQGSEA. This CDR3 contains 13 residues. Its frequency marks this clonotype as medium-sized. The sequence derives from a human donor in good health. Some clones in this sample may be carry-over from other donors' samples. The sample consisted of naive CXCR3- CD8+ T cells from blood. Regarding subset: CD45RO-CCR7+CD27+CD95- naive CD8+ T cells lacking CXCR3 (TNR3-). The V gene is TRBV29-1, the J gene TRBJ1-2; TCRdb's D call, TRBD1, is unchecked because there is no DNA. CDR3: CSVESQGAMGYTF.